These T cell receptor beta chains were read from a single sample in a study of shared clonotypes between healthy human individuals. The data were produced by immunoSEQ multiplex PCR, yet TCRdb's version contains in-frame clones alone and is incomplete. The sample yields approximately 530,000 clones, roughly 95% seen once. Material: naive CD4+ T cells sorted from blood. Source of these receptors: a woman in her 30s in good health. Each CDR3 is given with its conserved first and last residue. The D gene is left open where the match is weak. Not every row has a clone size; where given, it reads once, few, many or a size class.

J gene | D gene | clone size | CDR3 length | V gene | CDR3 protein | CDR3 DNA
TRBJ1-2 | . | . | 11 | TRBV25-1 | CASSFWYGYTF | TGTGCCAGCAGTTTCTGGTATGGCTACACCTTC
TRBJ2-7 | . | . | 12 | TRBV5-5 | CASSPNTYEQYF | TGTGCCAGCAGCCCGAATACCTACGAGCAGTACTTC
TRBJ2-7 | TRBD1 | . | 17 | TRBV28 | CASSSRGPPSPLYEQYF | TGTGCCAGCAGTTCAAGGGGGCCCCCTTCACCTCTATACGAGCAGTACTTC
TRBJ2-1 | TRBD2 | . | 13 | TRBV4-2 | CASSQGTKLEQFF | TGTGCCAGCAGCCAGGGGACTAAACTTGAGCAGTTCTTC
TRBJ2-7 | TRBD2 | once | 14 | TRBV19 | CASSAGLAIYEQYF | TGTGCCAGTAGTGCTGGACTAGCGATCTACGAGCAGTACTTC
TRBJ2-1 | TRBD1 | . | 15 | TRBV29-1 | CSVERRDRVYNEQFF | TGCAGCGTTGAACGGCGGGACAGGGTGTACAATGAGCAGTTCTTC
TRBJ1-4 | TRBD1 | . | 19 | TRBV5-1 | CASRHTPGQGVATNEKLFF | TGCGCCAGCAGACACACCCCGGGACAGGGGGTTGCAACTAATGAAAAACTGTTTTTT
TRBJ2-2 | TRBD2 | . | 17 | TRBV27 | CASSFSGRSLSTGELFF | TGTGCCAGCAGTTTTAGCGGGAGGAGTCTTAGCACCGGGGAGCTGTTTTTT
TRBJ1-3 | . | . | 12 | TRBV28 | CASFSSGNTIYF | TGTGCCAGCTTCAGCTCTGGAAACACCATATATTTT
TRBJ2-7 | TRBD1 | . | 16 | TRBV5-4 | CASSPPGQGASYEQYF | TGTGCCAGCAGCCCGCCGGGACAGGGGGCATCCTACGAGCAGTACTTC
TRBJ1-5 | TRBD1 | . | 18 | TRBV13 | CASSLTGQGYYSNQPQHF | TGTGCCAGCAGCCTAACGGGACAGGGTTACTATAGCAATCAGCCCCAGCATTTT
TRBJ2-2 | TRBD2 | . | 17 | TRBV28 | CASTPAVGREGTGELFF | TGTGCCAGCACCCCAGCGGTAGGGAGGGAGGGCACCGGGGAGCTGTTTTTT
TRBJ1-5 | . | . | 14 | TRBV5-1 | CASSLGTGNQPQHF | TGCGCCAGCAGCTTGGGGACAGGCAATCAGCCCCAGCATTTT
TRBJ1-2 | TRBD1 | . | 14 | TRBV2 | CASRMTGVYYGYTF | TGTGCCAGCAGGATGACAGGGGTCTACTATGGCTACACCTTC
TRBJ2-3 | . | . | 15 | TRBV5-1 | CASSSIAEMADTQYF | TGCGCCAGCAGCTCCATAGCGGAGATGGCCGATACGCAGTATTTT
TRBJ2-7 | TRBD1 | . | 14 | TRBV7-2 | CASSQDTGGYEQYF | TGTGCCAGCAGTCAGGATACAGGGGGCTACGAGCAGTACTTC
TRBJ1-4 | . | once | 15 | TRBV19 | CASSTQGAINEKLFF | TGTGCCAGTAGTACGCAAGGGGCCATTAATGAAAAACTGTTTTTT
TRBJ1-4 | . | . | 17 | TRBV7-6 | CASSLGQSPATNEKLFF | TGTGCCAGCAGCTTAGGACAGAGCCCGGCAACTAATGAAAAACTGTTTTTT
TRBJ1-1 | . | . | 13 | TRBV2 | CASNLGAITEAFF | TGTGCCAGCAACCTAGGGGCGATCACTGAAGCTTTCTTT
TRBJ2-7 | TRBD2 | . | 15 | TRBV29-1 | CSVNTGLAGLREQYF | TGCAGCGTCAACACAGGACTAGCGGGATTAAGGGAGCAGTACTTC
TRBJ1-4 | TRBD1 | . | 16 | TRBV15 | CATSPGTGVYNEKLFF | TGTGCCACCAGCCCCGGGACAGGGGTCTATAATGAAAAACTGTTTTTT
TRBJ2-7 | . | . | 18 | TRBV11-2 | CASSSLLLKQGSRTVPYF | TGTGCCAGCAGCTCCCTCCTCCTCAAACAGGGTTCCCGAACGGTGCCGTACTTC
TRBJ2-5 | TRBD2 | . | 17 | TRBV5-4 | CASSVGLAGSGQETQYF | TGTGCCAGCAGTGTGGGCCTAGCGGGGAGTGGCCAAGAGACCCAGTACTTC
TRBJ2-7 | TRBD2 | . | 14 | TRBV6-1 | CASSEGGTRNEQYF | TGTGCCAGCAGTGAAGGGGGGACTAGGAACGAGCAGTACTTC
TRBJ2-1 | TRBD2 | . | 15 | TRBV10-3 | CAISGGEGLYNEQFF | TGTGCCATCAGTGGGGGGGAGGGCCTCTACAATGAGCAGTTCTTC
TRBJ1-2 | . | once | 15 | TRBV7-2 | CASSLVQGTNYGYTF | TGTGCCAGCAGCTTAGTACAGGGAACTAACTATGGCTACACCTTC
TRBJ2-5 | TRBD2 | . | 18 | TRBV27 | CASSRDGLAGLGAETQYF | TGTGCCAGCAGTCGGGACGGACTAGCGGGACTGGGGGCGGAGACCCAGTACTTC
TRBJ2-1 | TRBD2 | . | 17 | TRBV11-1 | CASSLSLTSGSYNEQFF | TGTGCCAGCAGTCTCAGCCTCACTAGCGGGAGCTACAATGAGCAGTTCTTC
TRBJ2-7 | . | once | 12 | TRBV6-5 | CASSHSNYEQYF | TGTGCCAGCAGTCACAGCAACTACGAGCAGTACTTC
TRBJ2-1 | . | . | 12 | TRBV28 | CASISTLDEQFF | TGTGCCAGCATATCGACCTTAGATGAGCAGTTCTTC
TRBJ2-3 | TRBD2 | once | 15 | TRBV5-4 | CASSVTGGATDTQYF | TGTGCCAGCAGCGTAACGGGAGGCGCGACAGATACGCAGTATTTT
TRBJ1-2 | . | . | 17 | TRBV7-8 | CASSLVGRGSTNYGYTF | TGTGCCAGCAGCTTAGTGGGGCGGGGCAGCACTAACTATGGCTACACCTTC
TRBJ2-2 | . | once | 15 | TRBV28 | CASSFWGGHTGELFF | TGTGCCAGCAGTTTTTGGGGAGGCCACACCGGGGAGCTGTTTTTT